The TCR beta chain described here comes from a study of PD-L1 blockade in urothelial cancer. Trimming removed 3 bases at V and 11 bases at J, with 13 bases between. Looked up from germline, CDR1 is LNHDA and CDR2 is SQIVND (reference sequence). This CDR3 contains 12 residues. Notes on the study in general: Durable benefit was linked to greater 3-week expansion of tumor-associated blood clones.

In regard to this clone: Antigen unknown.

Some clones are missing from TCRdb's copy, which holds only in-frame ones; the method was immunoSEQ multiplex PCR. The sample yields 40,000 to 45,000 clones, about 90% seen once. Time point noted: peripheral blood 6 weeks after treatment start. Specimen: PBMCs, collected around atezolizumab (anti-PD-L1) treatment. The gene calls are TRBV19 and TRBJ1-1, with D tentatively TRBD1 (5 bases). The TCR sequence derives from a man aged 65 to 79 with urothelial cancer. The CDR3 region is CASSMGRVGAFF. In nucleotides, the CDR3 is TGTGCCAGTAGTATGGGCAGGGTAGGGGCTTTCTTT.